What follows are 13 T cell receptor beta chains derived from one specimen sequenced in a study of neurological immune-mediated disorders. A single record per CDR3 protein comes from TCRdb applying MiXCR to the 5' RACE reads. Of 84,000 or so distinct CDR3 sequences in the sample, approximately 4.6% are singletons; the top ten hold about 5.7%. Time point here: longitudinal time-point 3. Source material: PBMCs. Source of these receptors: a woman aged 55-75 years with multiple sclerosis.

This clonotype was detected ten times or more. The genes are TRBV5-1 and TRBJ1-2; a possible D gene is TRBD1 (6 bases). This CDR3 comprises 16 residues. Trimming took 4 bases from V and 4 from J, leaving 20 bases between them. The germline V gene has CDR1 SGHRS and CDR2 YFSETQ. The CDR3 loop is CASSLNPGQLPYGYTF. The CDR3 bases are TGCGCCAGCAGCCTGAACCCCGGACAGCTTCCCTATGGCTACACCTTC.

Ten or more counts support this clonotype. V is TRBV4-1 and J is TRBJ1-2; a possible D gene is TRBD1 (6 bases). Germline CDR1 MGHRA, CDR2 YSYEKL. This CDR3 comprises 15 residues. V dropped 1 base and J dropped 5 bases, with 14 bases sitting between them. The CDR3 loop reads CASSQGGQGPYGYTF. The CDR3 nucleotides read TGCGCCAGCAGCCAAGGGGGGCAGGGACCATATGGCTACACCTTC.

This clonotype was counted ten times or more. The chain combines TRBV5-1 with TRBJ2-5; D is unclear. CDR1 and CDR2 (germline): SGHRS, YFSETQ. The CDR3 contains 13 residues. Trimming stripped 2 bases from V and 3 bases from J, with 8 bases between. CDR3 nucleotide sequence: TGCGCCAGCAGCTTCCTTGCCGAAGAGACCCAGTACTTC. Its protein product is CASSFLAEETQYF.

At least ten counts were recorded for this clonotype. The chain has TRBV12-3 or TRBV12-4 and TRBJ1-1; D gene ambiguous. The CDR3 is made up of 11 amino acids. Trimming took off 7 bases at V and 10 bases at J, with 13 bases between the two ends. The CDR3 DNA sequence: TGTGCCAGCACTGGACCCAAAGGAGCTTTCTTT. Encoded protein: CASTGPKGAFF.

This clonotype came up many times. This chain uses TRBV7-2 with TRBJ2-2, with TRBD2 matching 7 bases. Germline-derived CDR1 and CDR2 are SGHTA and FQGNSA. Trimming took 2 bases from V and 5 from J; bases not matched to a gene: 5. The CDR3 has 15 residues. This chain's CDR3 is CASSLQGGLTGELFF. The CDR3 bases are TGTGCCAGCAGCTTACAGGGAGGGTTGACCGGGGAGCTGTTTTTT.

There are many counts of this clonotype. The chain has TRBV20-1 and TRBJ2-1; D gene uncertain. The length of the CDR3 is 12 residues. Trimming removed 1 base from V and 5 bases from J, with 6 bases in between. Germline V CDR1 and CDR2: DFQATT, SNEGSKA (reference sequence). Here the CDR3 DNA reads TGCAGTGCTAGAGTCCGGGACAATGAGCAGTTCTTC. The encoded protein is CSARVRDNEQFF.

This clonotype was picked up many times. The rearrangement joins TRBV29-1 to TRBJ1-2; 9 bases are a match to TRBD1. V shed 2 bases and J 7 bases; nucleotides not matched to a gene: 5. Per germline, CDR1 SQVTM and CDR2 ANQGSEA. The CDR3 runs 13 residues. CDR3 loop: CSVEWGQGRGYTF. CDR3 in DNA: TGCAGCGTTGAATGGGGACAGGGACGTGGCTACACCTTC. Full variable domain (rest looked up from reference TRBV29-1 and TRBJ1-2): SAVISQKPSRDICQRGTSLTIQCQVDSQVTMMFWYRQQPGQSLTLIATANQGSEATYESGFVIDKFPISRPNLTFSTLTVSNMSPEDSSIYLCSVEWGQGRGYTFGSGTRLTVV.

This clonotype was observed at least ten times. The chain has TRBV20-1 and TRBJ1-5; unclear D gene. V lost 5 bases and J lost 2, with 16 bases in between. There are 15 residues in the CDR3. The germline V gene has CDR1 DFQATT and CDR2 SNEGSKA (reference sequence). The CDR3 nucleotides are TGCAGTGCTGCGAACGACGCGAGGGGCAATCAGCCCCAGCATTTT. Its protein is CSAANDARGNQPQHF.

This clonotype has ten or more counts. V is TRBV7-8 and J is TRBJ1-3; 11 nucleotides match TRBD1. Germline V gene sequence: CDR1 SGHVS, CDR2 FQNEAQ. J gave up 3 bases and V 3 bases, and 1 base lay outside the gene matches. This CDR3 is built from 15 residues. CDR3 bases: TGTGCCAGCAGCTTGGGGACAGGGGGTGGAAACACCATATATTTT. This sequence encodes CASSLGTGGGNTIYF.

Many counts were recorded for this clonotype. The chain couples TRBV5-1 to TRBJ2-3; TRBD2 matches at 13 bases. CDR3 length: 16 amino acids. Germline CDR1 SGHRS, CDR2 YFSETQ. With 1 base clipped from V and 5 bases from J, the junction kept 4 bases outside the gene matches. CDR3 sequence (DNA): TGCGCCAGCAGCTTGCAGACTAGCGGGGGGCGAGATACGCAGTATTTT. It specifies CASSLQTSGGRDTQYF.

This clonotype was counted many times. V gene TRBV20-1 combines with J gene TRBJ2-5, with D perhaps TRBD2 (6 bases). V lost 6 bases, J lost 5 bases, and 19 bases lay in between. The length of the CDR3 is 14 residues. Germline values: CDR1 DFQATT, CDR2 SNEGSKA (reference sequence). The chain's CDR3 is CSAPTRVAAETQYF. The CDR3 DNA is TGCAGTGCCCCGACAAGAGTAGCGGCCGAGACCCAGTACTTC.

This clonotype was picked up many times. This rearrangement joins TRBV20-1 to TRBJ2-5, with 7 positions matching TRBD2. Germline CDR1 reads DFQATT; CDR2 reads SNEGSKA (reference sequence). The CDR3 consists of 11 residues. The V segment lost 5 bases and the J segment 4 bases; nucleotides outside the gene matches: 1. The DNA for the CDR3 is TGCAGTGCTGGACTAGTAGAGACCCAGTACTTC. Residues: CSAGLVETQYF.

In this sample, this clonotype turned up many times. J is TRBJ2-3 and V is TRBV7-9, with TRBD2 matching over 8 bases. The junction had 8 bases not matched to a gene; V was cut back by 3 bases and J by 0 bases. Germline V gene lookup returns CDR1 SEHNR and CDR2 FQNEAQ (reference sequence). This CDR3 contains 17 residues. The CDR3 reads CASSFSGGGTSTDTQYF. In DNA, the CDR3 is TGTGCCAGCAGCTTCAGTGGCGGGGGGACTAGCACAGATACGCAGTATTTT.